These 12 T cell receptor beta chains were all obtained from the same sample, sequenced in a study of OX40 agonist ivuxolimab in advanced cancers. Receptor libraries were prepared by the immunoSEQ multiplex PCR assay. In TCRdb, the immuneACCESS table is reduced to in-frame sequences with V and J assigned. These tables do not hold every clone; where another copy was compared, an unresolved V gene accounts for under half, and the others remain unexplained. Across this sample there are about 55,000 clones, with approximately 86% seen only once. Of the sample, more than 9.5% falls within the top ten clones. Sequencing used CD4+ or CD8+ T cells sorted from blood, obtained in a trial of the OX40 agonist ivuxolimab. The receptors here all came from an adult with an advanced solid tumor such as melanoma, head and neck, liver or kidney cancer.

This clone appeared a single time. The chain links TRBV12-5 to TRBJ2-2; D is ambiguous. From germline, CDR1 is LGHNT and CDR2 FRNRAP. The CDR3 spans 12 residues. V was trimmed by 4 bases and J by 4 bases, leaving 4 bases between them. The DNA for the CDR3 is TGTGCTAGTGGTTCCGGCACCGGGGAGCTGTTTTTT. It yields the protein CASGSGTGELFF. The full variable domain, in which reference TRBV12-5 and TRBJ2-2 provide the parts outside the CDR3, is DARVTQTPRHKVTEMGQEVTMRCQPILGHNTVFWYRQTMMQGLELLAYFRNRAPLDDSGMPKDRFSAEMPDATLATLKIQPSEPRDSAVYFCASGSGTGELFFGEGSRLTVL.

The chain links TRBV5-4 to TRBJ1-1, with D possibly being TRBD1 (5 bases). The CDR3 totals 14 residues. Trimming removed 0 bases at V and 4 bases at J, with 10 bases between. Germline V gives CDR1 SGHNT, CDR2 YYREEE (reference sequence). CDR3 region: CASSLVGTLTEAFF. Here the CDR3 DNA reads TGTGCCAGCAGCTTGGTTGGGACTCTCACTGAAGCTTTCTTT.

This chain uses TRBV7-9 with TRBJ2-2; D ambiguous. V gave up 1 base and J gave up 11 bases, with 11 bases separating them. The CDR3 has 13 residues. Germline CDR1 SEHNR, CDR2 FQNEAQ (reference sequence). The CDR3 spells CASSLVSDGELFF. CDR3 nucleotides: TGTGCCAGCAGCTTAGTATCAGACGGTGAGCTGTTTTTT.

The CDR3 region has the DNA TGTGCCATCAGTCAGACGGGGACAGGCCATCAGCCCCAGCATTTT. Its protein product is CAISQTGTGHQPQHF. This chain joins TRBV10-3 and TRBJ1-5; 8 bases line up with TRBD1. CDR1 and CDR2 (germline): ENHRY, SYGVKD. Trimming removed 5 bases from V and 5 bases from J; junction bases left unmatched: 8. The CDR3 sequence is 15 residues long.

The rearrangement uses TRBV4-2 and TRBJ2-7, with 16 bases identical to TRBD2. From germline, CDR1 is LGHNA and CDR2 YNFKEQ. V shed 3 bases, J shed 4 bases, and the junction held 9 bases outside the gene matches. This CDR3 region has 18 residues. CDR3 DNA sequence: TGTGCCAGCAGCCAGGGACTAGCGGGGGGGTTAGCCTTATACGAGCAGTACTTC. Protein: CASSQGLAGGLALYEQYF.

The rearrangement uses TRBV7-2 and TRBJ1-2, with D maybe TRBD1 (5 bases). Between the trimmed V and J ends, which lost 0 bases and 1 base, there was a span of 12 bases. CDR3 length: 16 amino acids. Looked up from germline, CDR1 is SGHTA and CDR2 is FQGNSA. The CDR3 DNA sequence: TGTGCCAGCAGCTTAGCTTCCCAGGGCGTTAACTATGGCTACACCTTC. Amino acid sequence: CASSLASQGVNYGYTF.

This clone was counted only a few times. V usage is TRBV21-1 and J usage is TRBJ2-7; the D call of TRBD1 is as the table states it, not checked on the DNA. TRBV21-1 is an annotated pseudogene. The CDR3 totals 20 residues. The CDR3 loop reads CASSKKETRDRASGCYEQYF. In DNA, the CDR3 is TGTGCCAGCAGCAAAAAGGAAACTCGGGACAGGGCATCCGGCTGCTACGAGCAGTACTTC.

The chain couples TRBV27 to TRBJ2-7, with a weak D call TRBD1 (5 bases). The CDR3 covers 15 residues. The germline V and J ends were trimmed by 4 bases and 1 base, with 14 bases remaining between them. The germline CDR1 and CDR2 sequences are MNHEY and SMNVEV (reference sequence). Here the CDR3 DNA reads TGTGCCAGCAGTTCCGGCGTGGGGCCTTCCTACGAGCAGTACTTC. Amino acid sequence: CASSSGVGPSYEQYF.

The chain uses TRBV5-1 and TRBJ1-5; D not certain. The CDR3 runs 14 residues. Germline assignment: CDR1 SGHRS and CDR2 YFSETQ. Deletions cut 0 bases from V and 4 bases from J, with 8 bases between. The CDR3 here is CASSLEGPNQPQHF. CDR3 DNA: TGCGCCAGCAGCTTGGAGGGCCCGAATCAGCCCCAGCATTTT.

By share of the sample, this clone is medium-sized (0.01 to 0.1%). The chain has TRBV4-1 and TRBJ1-2; D might be TRBD1 (5 bases). Trimming removed 3 bases at V and 8 bases at J, with 13 bases between. The CDR3 extends over 13 amino acids. Germline V gene sequence: CDR1 MGHRA, CDR2 YSYEKL. Here the CDR3 reads CASSQGPKDGYTF. In DNA form, the CDR3 reads TGCGCCAGCAGCCAGGGGCCAAAGGACGGCTACACCTTC.

This chain connects TRBV28 to TRBJ1-3, with a weak D call TRBD1 (5 bases). Trimming removed 8 bases at V and 2 bases at J, with 10 bases between. Looked up from germline, CDR1 is MDHEN and CDR2 is SYDVKM. This CDR3 is 13 amino acids long. The CDR3 sequence: CASAAGTGNTIYF. The DNA for the CDR3 is TGTGCCAGCGCGGCAGGGACTGGAAACACCATATATTTT.

This chain uses TRBV12-5 with TRBJ1-1; maybe TRBD1 (5 bases). CDR1 and CDR2 (germline): LGHNT, FRNRAP. V gave up 3 bases and J gave up 2 bases, with 13 bases separating them. This CDR3 region has 15 residues. The CDR3 is CASGLRGRINTEAFF. The CDR3, as DNA: TGTGCTAGTGGTTTAAGGGGACGGATAAACACTGAAGCTTTCTTT.